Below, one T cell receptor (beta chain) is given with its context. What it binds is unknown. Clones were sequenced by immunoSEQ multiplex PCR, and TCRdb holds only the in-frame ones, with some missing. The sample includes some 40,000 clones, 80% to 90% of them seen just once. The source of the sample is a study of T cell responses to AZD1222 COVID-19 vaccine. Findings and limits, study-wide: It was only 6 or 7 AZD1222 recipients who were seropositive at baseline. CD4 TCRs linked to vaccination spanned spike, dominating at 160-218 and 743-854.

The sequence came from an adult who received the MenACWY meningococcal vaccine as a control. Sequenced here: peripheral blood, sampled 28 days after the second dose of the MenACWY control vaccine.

CDR3 DNA sequence: TGTGCCAGCAGTTCCAGGGGACCTAGCAATCAGCCCCAGCATTTT. This sequence encodes CASSSRGPSNQPQHF. The chain joins TRBV27 to TRBJ1-5; D may be TRBD1 (6 bases). The ends were cut back, 4 bases at V and 0 bases at J, with 10 bases in the middle. The CDR3 totals 15 residues. Germline V CDR1 and CDR2: MNHEY, SMNVEV (reference sequence).